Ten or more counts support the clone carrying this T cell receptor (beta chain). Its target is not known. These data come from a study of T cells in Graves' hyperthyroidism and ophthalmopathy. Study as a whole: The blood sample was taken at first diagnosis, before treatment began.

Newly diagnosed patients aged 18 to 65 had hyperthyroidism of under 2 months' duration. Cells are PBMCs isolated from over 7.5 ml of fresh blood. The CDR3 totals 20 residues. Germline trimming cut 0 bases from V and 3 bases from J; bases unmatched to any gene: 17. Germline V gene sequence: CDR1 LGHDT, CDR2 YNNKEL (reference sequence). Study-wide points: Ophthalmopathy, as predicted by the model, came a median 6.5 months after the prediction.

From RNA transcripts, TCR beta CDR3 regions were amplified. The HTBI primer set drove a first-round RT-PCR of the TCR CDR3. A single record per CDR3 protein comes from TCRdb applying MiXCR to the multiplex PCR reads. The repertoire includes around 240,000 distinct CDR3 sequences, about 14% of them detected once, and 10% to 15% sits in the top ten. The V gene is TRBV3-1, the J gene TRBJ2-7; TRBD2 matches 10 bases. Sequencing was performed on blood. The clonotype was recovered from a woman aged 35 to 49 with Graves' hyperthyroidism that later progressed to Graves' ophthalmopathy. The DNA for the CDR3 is TGTGCCAGCAGCCAAGATCTACCCCCCCCCACTAGCGGGATAATCTACGAGCAGTACTTC. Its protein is CASSQDLPPPTSGIIYEQYF.